This T cell receptor (beta chain) was sequenced during a study of T cell repertoires in cytomegalovirus infection. Study-wide background: Evidence of both CMV infection and a matching HLA type came from public TCR beta signatures.

Losses at the gene ends were 0 bases for V and 0 bases for J; bases not matched to a gene: 1. CDR1 SGHTA and CDR2 FQGTGA come from the germline V gene. The CDR3 runs 16 residues. This clonotype was recorded many times. Its matching antigen is unknown. Overall study findings and caveats: Dominating the ex vivo response were TCR beta clonotypes that were CMV-specific and HLA-C-restricted.

TCRdb processed the reads anew with MiXCR; each CDR3 protein has one entry. The table lists approximately 70,000 distinct CDR3 sequences, approximately 3.6% of them singletons. This chain links TRBV7-3 with TRBJ2-2, with 7 bases fitting TRBD2. The sequenced material came from PBMCs. The sequence derives from a human donor in good health (CMV status not recorded). Some clones in this sample may be carry-over from other donors' samples. CDR3 nucleotides: TGTGCCAGCAGCTTAACGGGAGGGTCGAACACCGGGGAGCTGTTTTTT. Amino acids: CASSLTGGSNTGELFF.